These 7 T cell receptor beta chains share one sample of origin, sequenced in a study of shared clonotypes between healthy human individuals. Produced via immunoSEQ multiplex PCR; TCRdb's table is partial and in-frame only. Among some 2,100,000 clones listed, around 95% were seen once. Sequencing was done on a sample of naive CD4+ T cells sorted from blood. Subset described: CD45RA+ positively selected. These receptors came from a man aged 18 to 29 in good health.

Only one count was recorded for this clone. The V and J genes are TRBV6-5 and TRBJ1-2, with D hard to call. Looked up from germline, CDR1 is MNHEY and CDR2 is SVGAGI. This CDR3 comprises 11 residues. V was shortened by 3 bases and J by 4 bases, with 3 bases between the two germline ends. The CDR3: CASSYTYGYTF. DNA of the CDR3: TGTGCCAGCAGTTATACCTATGGCTACACCTTC.

The chain joins TRBV7-8 to TRBJ2-1, with TRBD2 matching 11 bases. Germline V gene sequence: CDR1 SGHVS, CDR2 FQNEAQ. This CDR3 has 17 residues. J gave up 4 bases and V 5 bases, and 10 bases lay outside the gene matches. CDR3 DNA sequence: TGTGCCAGCAGCCCAACTCGGACTAGCGGGTTTTACAATGAGCAGTTCTTC. Amino acids: CASSPTRTSGFYNEQFF.

The chain carries TRBV4-3 and TRBJ2-1; TRBD2 aligns across 11 bases. The CDR3 runs 18 residues. Germline CDR1 reads LGHNA; CDR2 reads YSLEER. Trimming cost V 1 base and J 0 bases; bases outside gene matches: 5. The CDR3 DNA reads as TGCGCCAGCAGCCAAGCGTCCCTAGCGGGAGGCTCCTACAATGAGCAGTTCTTC. This sequence encodes CASSQASLAGGSYNEQFF.

The chain combines TRBV28 with TRBJ2-2; D remains ambiguous. V gave up 4 bases and J gave up 1 base, with 13 bases separating them. Germline CDR1 reads MDHEN; CDR2 reads SYDVKM. The length of the CDR3 is 16 residues. The CDR3 loop is CASSSQLPGNTGELFF. CDR3 sequence (DNA): TGTGCCAGCAGTTCCCAACTCCCCGGGAACACCGGGGAGCTGTTTTTT. Supplemented by reference TRBV28 and TRBJ2-2, the full variable domain reads DVKVTQSSRYLVKRTGEKVFLECVQDMDHENMFWYRQDPGLGLRLIYFSYDVKMKEKGDIPEGYSVSREKKERFSLILESASTNQTSMYLCASSSQLPGNTGELFFGEGSRLTVL.

The CDR3 DNA reads TGTGCCAGCAGCCTCAGGGGAGTTGCCACTGAAGCTTTCTTT. Residues: CASSLRGVATEAFF. V is TRBV9 and J is TRBJ1-1; tentative D call: TRBD1 (6 bases). The CDR3 totals 14 residues. V lost 4 bases and J 4 bases, leaving 14 bases between the germline ends. CDR1 SGDLS and CDR2 YYNGEE come from the germline V gene.

V and J are TRBV9 and TRBJ2-7; unclear D gene. Germline V gene sequence: CDR1 SGDLS, CDR2 YYNGEE. Trimming cost V 3 bases and J 6 bases, with 13 bases left between them. This CDR3 spans 13 amino acids. CDR3 in DNA: TGTGCCAGCAGCGGCCCTGGAGAGAGCGAGCAGTACTTC. It yields the protein CASSGPGESEQYF.

The V and J genes are TRBV4-1 and TRBJ2-7; tentative D call: TRBD2 (6 bases). This CDR3 spans 15 amino acids. Between the trimmed V and J ends, which lost 4 bases and 4 bases, there was a span of 17 bases. In germline, CDR1 is MGHRA, CDR2 YSYEKL. The CDR3 DNA sequence: TGCGCCAGCAGCCCAGTAGCCCGGAGGGAATACGAGCAGTACTTC. This gives the protein CASSPVARREYEQYF.